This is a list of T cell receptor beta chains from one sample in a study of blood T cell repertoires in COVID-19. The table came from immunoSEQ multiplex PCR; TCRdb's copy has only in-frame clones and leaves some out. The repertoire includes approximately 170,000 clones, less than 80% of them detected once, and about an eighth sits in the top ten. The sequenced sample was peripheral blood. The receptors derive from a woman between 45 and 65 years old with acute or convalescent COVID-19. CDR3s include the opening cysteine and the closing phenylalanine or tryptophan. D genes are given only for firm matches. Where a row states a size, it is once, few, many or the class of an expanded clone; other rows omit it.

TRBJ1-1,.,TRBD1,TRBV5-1,TGCGCCAGCAGCACCCAGACAGGGGCCAACACTGAAGCTTTCTTT,CASSTQTGANTEAFF
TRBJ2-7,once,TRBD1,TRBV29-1,TGCAGCGTCAGGACAGGGGTCGAGCAGTACTTC,CSVRTGVEQYF
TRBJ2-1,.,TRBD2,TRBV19,TGTGCCAGTACAACCGGGACTAGCGGCTACAATGAGCAGTTCTTC,CASTTGTSGYNEQFF
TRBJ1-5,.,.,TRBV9,TGTGCCAGCAGCGTAGCGGGGGGTAGGAATCAGCCCCAGCATTTT,CASSVAGGRNQPQHF
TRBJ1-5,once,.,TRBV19,TGTGCCAGTAGTTCTAGGGGATTCGGCAATCAGCCCCAGCATTTT,CASSSRGFGNQPQHF
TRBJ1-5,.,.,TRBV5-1,TGCGCCAGCAGCTTGGGGATAGACAGGAATCAGCCCCAGCATTTT,CASSLGIDRNQPQHF
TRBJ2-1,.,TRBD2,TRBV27,TGTGCCAGCAGTTTGATGCGGGAGTCTGGTGAGCAGTTCTTC,CASSLMRESGEQFF
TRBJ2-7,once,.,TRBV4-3,TGCGCCAGCAGCCAAGATTTCCACGGCTCCTACGAGCAGTACTTC,CASSQDFHGSYEQYF
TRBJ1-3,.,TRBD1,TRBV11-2,TGTGCCAGCAGCTCCCGAGGACAGGTCCTTCCCTCTGGAAACACCATATATTTT,CASSSRGQVLPSGNTIYF
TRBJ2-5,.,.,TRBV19,TGTGCCAGTAGTATTCCCTCAGTTGGAGAGACCCAGTACTTC,CASSIPSVGETQYF
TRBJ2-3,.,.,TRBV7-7,TGTGCTAGCAGCTCTTCGGACAGTTTCTTGGGTACGCAGTATTTT,CASSSSDSFLGTQYF
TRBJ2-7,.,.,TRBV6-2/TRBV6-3,TGTGCCAGCAGCCCCTTGCGGGTCGGCTACGAGCAGTACTTC,CASSPLRVGYEQYF
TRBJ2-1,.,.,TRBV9,TGTGCCAGCAGCGCCATAGTTGCGAGCTACAATGAGCAGTTCTTC,CASSAIVASYNEQFF
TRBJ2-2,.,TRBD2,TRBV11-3,TGTGCCAGCAGCAAGCTTACTAGCGGGAGGATCTCCGGGGAGCTGTTTTTT,CASSKLTSGRISGELFF
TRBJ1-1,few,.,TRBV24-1,TGTGCCACCAGTGGGGGGGTGAACACTGAAGCTTTCTTT,CATSGGVNTEAFF
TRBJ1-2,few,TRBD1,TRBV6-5,TGTGCCAGCAGATCGACAGGGGTCTATGGCTACACCTTC,CASRSTGVYGYTF